This T cell receptor (beta chain) was documented in a study of identical twins. TCRdb called the 5' RACE reads again in MiXCR, with one record for every CDR3 protein. The top ten hold around 1.6% of the sample, which has hundreds of thousands of distinct CDR3 sequences, under 8.5% seen once. This clonotype was seen a few times. The antigen is unknown. Study results and limitations: Sequences that were out-of-frame, alpha and twin-shared displayed an excess of low generation probability.

Per germline, CDR1 MNHEY and CDR2 SMNVEV (reference sequence). Trimming removed 2 bases from V and 2 bases from J, with 15 bases in between. This CDR3 spans 17 amino acids. Another study also made use of these data, one on yellow fever vaccine responses in identical twins.

The source material was PBMCs. This receptor was taken from a woman under 30 in good health. This sequence joins TRBV27 and TRBJ2-2, with a weak D call TRBD1 (6 bases). DNA for the CDR3: TGTGCCAGCAGTTTAAGAGGACAGATTATTAACACCGGGGAGCTGTTTTTT. Translation gives CASSLRGQIINTGELFF.